The rows below give T cell receptor beta chains drawn from one sample of a study of blood T cell repertoires in COVID-19. Method: immunoSEQ multiplex PCR; TCRdb's copy keeps in-frame clones and lacks some. The table lists roughly 250,000 clones, roughly four fifths of them singletons. The source material was peripheral blood. The receptors stem from a woman older than 75 with acute or convalescent COVID-19. Each CDR3 is given with its conserved first and last residue. A D gene is named only where the DNA matches it firmly.

D	V	length	J	DNA	CDR3
-	TRBV7-5	13	TRBJ1-2	TGTGCCAGAAGCTTTTGGGCAGGGGATGGCTACACCTTC	CARSFWAGDGYTF
TRBD1	TRBV19	17	TRBJ1-5	TGTGCCAGTAGTATGGGGACAGGCCTTTATAGCAATCAGCCCCAGCATTTT	CASSMGTGLYSNQPQHF
TRBD1	TRBV6-1	17	TRBJ1-2	TGTGCCAGCAGTGAAAAAGGGGACAGGGCTAGCGACTATGGCTACACCTTC	CASSEKGDRASDYGYTF
-	TRBV7-8	13	TRBJ1-2	TGTGCCAGCAGCTTAGGTCGGAACTATGGCTACACCTTC	CASSLGRNYGYTF
TRBD2	TRBV20-1	14	TRBJ2-7	TGCAGTGCTAGTCTCCGACAGCGGGACTACGAGCAGTACTTC	CSASLRQRDYEQYF
TRBD1	TRBV4-2	14	TRBJ2-5	TGTGCCAGCAGCCAAGCAGGGGGCGAAGAGACCCAGTACTTC	CASSQAGGEETQYF
TRBD1	TRBV24-1	16	TRBJ2-1	TGTGCCACCAGTGATTCCTCGGACAGGGTCAGGAATGAGCAGTTCTTC	CATSDSSDRVRNEQFF
-	TRBV3-1/TRBV3-2	14	TRBJ1-6	TGTGCCAGCAGCCTCGGACACGGGAATTCACCCCTCCACTTT	CASSLGHGNSPLHF
TRBD1	TRBV6-2/TRBV6-3	15	TRBJ2-5	TGTGCCAGCAGTTATGGGACAGAGGCGGGAGAGACCCAGTACTTC	CASSYGTEAGETQYF
-	TRBV19	14	TRBJ1-4	TGTGCCAGTAGTGCCGGGAAAGGCGGTGAAAAACTGTTTTTT	CASSAGKGGEKLFF
-	TRBV5-1	13	TRBJ2-7	TGCGCCAGCAGCCCGGGGGTTACCTACGAGCAGTACTTC	CASSPGVTYEQYF
-	TRBV3-1/TRBV3-2	14	TRBJ2-5	TGTGCCAGCAGCCTCTCGGGTCGCCAAGAGACCCAGTACTTC	CASSLSGRQETQYF
-	TRBV28	12	TRBJ2-1	TGTGCCAGCAGTCCCCGGGTAGGGGGGCAGTTCTTC	CASSPRVGGQFF